This TCR beta chain was identified in a study of T cells in localized non-small cell lung cancer. Findings of the study overall: Sequencing was limited to one tumor region, leaving the possibility of heterogeneity open. When the top 100 tumor clones were examined, a median around 61 of them also appeared in the adjacent lung, which was paired and uninvolved. Prolonged overall survival went with higher T cell density in the blood. Among the tissues sampled, uninvolved adjacent lung had the highest T cell clonality, above tumor.

CDR3 length equals 14 residues. The germline CDR1 and CDR2 sequences are SNHLY and FYNNEI. V was pared by 5 bases and J by 7 bases, with 12 bases between. The data were produced by immunoSEQ multiplex PCR, yet TCRdb's version contains in-frame clones alone and is incomplete. The repertoire holds 86,000 or so clones, with around four fifths as singletons. This clone was counted once. Its antigen is unidentified. The sequence was collected from a man aged 40-75 years with stage I lung adenocarcinoma. This specimen consisted of peripheral blood, obtained before any cancer treatment. V usage is TRBV2 and J usage is TRBJ1-6, with D possibly matching TRBD1 (5 bases). The CDR3, as DNA: TGTGCCAGCAGTATACTACAGGAAAATTCACCCCTCCACTTT. It translates to CASSILQENSPLHF.